This TCR beta chain was documented in a study of blood T cell repertoires in COVID-19. Study information: Collection of acute and convalescent COVID-19 samples took place in the United States, Italy and Spain.

Germline values: CDR1 GTSNPN, CDR2 SVGIG (reference sequence). The length of the CDR3 is 13 residues. The V gene lost 0 bases and the J gene lost 1 base, with 6 bases spanning the gap. Points on this clone: Other DNA sequences within the sample encode an identical CDR3.

Per the original data handling: The authors estimated nucleated cell counts from reference gene primer amplification. Here immunoSEQ multiplex PCR was the method, and the copy in TCRdb shows in-frame clones only, minus some. V and J calls and clone size are given by that table; D and trimming were obtained from the DNA. This table has around 230,000 clones, around 83% appearing once. Sequencing was performed on peripheral blood. V gene TRBV30 combines with J gene TRBJ1-1; D is unclear. This TCR was sampled from a woman between 50 and 59 years old with acute or convalescent COVID-19. The CDR3 nucleotides are TGTGCCTGGAGTGTACGAGGGAACACTGAAGCTTTCTTT. Translated, it gives CAWSVRGNTEAFF.